This T cell receptor beta chain was sequenced during a study of shared clonotypes between healthy human individuals. Findings of the study overall: Clonotypes shared by all four sorted-subset donors had higher generation probabilities than non-shared clonotypes. Clonotype sharing among donors was thought likely to change with sequencing depth. Clonotype sharing across several donors was observed for about 4.8% of naive CD4 clonotypes.

Per the original data handling: ImmunoSEQ junction-only sequences lacked quality scores, so their filtering differed. Only in-frame clones appear in the TCRdb table, and some are missing; sequencing was by immunoSEQ multiplex PCR. The D gene and trimming were derived from the DNA, and the V and J assignments and clone size from that table. The sample yields some 1,900,000 clones, about 95% seen once. After removal of 2 bases from V and 1 base from J, the junction contained 1 base not matched to a gene. Germline assignment: CDR1 MNHEY and CDR2 SVGAGI. CDR3 size: 14 residues. Naive CD8 cells were CD45RO-negative, positively selected for CCR7, excluding terminally differentiated effector memory CD45RA+ cells. Concerning this clone: As yet, its antigen is unknown.

The chain combines TRBV6-5 with TRBJ2-5; 7 nucleotides align to TRBD2. Sequenced material: naive CD8+ T cells sorted from blood. The sequence derives from a man younger than 35 in good health. In DNA, the CDR3 is TGTGCCAGCAGTTACGGGGGGGTCCAAGAGACCCAGTACTTC. Translation: CASSYGGVQETQYF.